This TCR beta chain came from a study of vaccination effects on CD4 cells after COVID-19. Whole-study results and caveats: Clones arising from infection and from vaccination showed marked clonal contraction late after vaccination.

Using immunoSEQ multiplex PCR, the repertoire was profiled, and TCRdb retains in-frame clones only, with some absent. Among about 64,000 clones, just over 70% were seen once, and the ten largest hold under 30%. Investigators separated out CD4+ T cells once about eleven days of culture had passed. In the case of this clone: Antigen: not known.

The germline V gene has CDR1 SGHTA and CDR2 FQGNSA. The CDR3 extends over 15 amino acids. Trimming took 4 bases from V and 4 from J; bases not matched to a gene: 4. Sequencing used CD4+ T cells from PBMCs cultured without peptide, obtained before COVID-19 vaccination. The TCR sequence derives from a human donor who had a prior SARS-CoV-2 infection. The J gene is TRBJ1-4, the V gene TRBV7-2; 9 positions agree with TRBD1. The CDR3 here is CASSSPGQGNEKLFF. CDR3 DNA: TGTGCCAGCAGCTCTCCGGGACAGGGTAATGAAAAACTGTTTTTT.